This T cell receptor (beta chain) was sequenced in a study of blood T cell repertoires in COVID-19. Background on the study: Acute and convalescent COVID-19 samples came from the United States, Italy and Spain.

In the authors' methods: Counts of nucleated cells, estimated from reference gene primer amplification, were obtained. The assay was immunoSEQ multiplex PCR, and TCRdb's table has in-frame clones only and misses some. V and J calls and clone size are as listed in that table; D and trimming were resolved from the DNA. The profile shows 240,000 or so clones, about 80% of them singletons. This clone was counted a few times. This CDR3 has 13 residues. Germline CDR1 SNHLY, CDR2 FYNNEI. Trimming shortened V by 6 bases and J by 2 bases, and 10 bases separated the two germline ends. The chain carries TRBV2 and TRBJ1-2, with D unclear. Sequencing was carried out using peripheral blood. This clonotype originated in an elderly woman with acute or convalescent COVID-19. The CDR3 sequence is CASREERNYGYTF. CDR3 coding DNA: TGTGCCAGCAGAGAGGAGAGAAACTATGGCTACACCTTC.